A single sample is the source of the 30 T cell receptor beta chains below, sequenced in a study of blood T cell repertoires in COVID-19. Some clones are missing from TCRdb's copy, which holds only in-frame ones; the method was immunoSEQ multiplex PCR. There are some 140,000 clones in the sample; approximately 82% occur only once, and approximately 11% lies in the top ten. The sample taken for sequencing was peripheral blood. These receptor sequences come from a man between 60 and 75 years old who had recovered from COVID-19.

The V call is TRBV6-2 or TRBV6-3, the J call TRBJ2-1; 7 nucleotides line up with TRBD2. V trimming: 5 bases; J trimming: 4 bases; junction bases outside the gene matches: 14. CDR1 and CDR2 (germline): MNHEY, SVGEGT. The CDR3 spans 17 residues. The CDR3 DNA reads as TGTGCCAGCAGTCGTGCGAGTAGCGGGTTTGTGTACAATGAGCAGTTCTTC. Protein sequence: CASSRASSGFVYNEQFF.

The gene calls are TRBV5-1 and TRBJ2-3; 9 bases agree with TRBD1. The V gene's germline CDR1 is SGHRS and CDR2 YFSETQ. This CDR3 has 14 amino acids. Trimming at V came to 6 bases and at J to 4 bases, leaving 6 bases not matched to a gene. This CDR3 reads CASKLDRGSDTQYF. For the CDR3, the DNA is TGCGCCAGCAAGTTAGACAGGGGGTCAGATACGCAGTATTTT.

This chain joins TRBV28 and TRBJ1-4, with TRBD1 identical over 7 bases. After removal of 0 bases from V and 4 bases from J, the junction contained 8 bases not matched to a gene. This CDR3 is 17 amino acids long. CDR1 is MDHEN and CDR2 is SYDVKM in the germline V gene. CDR3 bases: TGTGCCAGCAGTTTATGGTCAGACAGGGCCGGTAATGAAAAACTGTTTTTT. Its protein is CASSLWSDRAGNEKLFF.

Only one count was recorded for this clone. This CDR3 is CASSSKRFRETQYF. As DNA, the CDR3 is TGTGCCAGCAGTTCAAAGCGGTTTAGGGAGACCCAGTACTTC. The V gene is TRBV6-5, the J gene TRBJ2-5; tentatively, D is TRBD2 (5 bases). Germline values: CDR1 MNHEY, CDR2 SVGAGI. The CDR3 length is 14 residues. Trimming shortened V by 4 bases and J by 5 bases, and 14 bases separated the two germline ends.

This chain connects TRBV6-5 to TRBJ2-7, with D maybe TRBD2 (5 bases). This CDR3 comprises 15 residues. CDR1 MNHEY and CDR2 SVGAGI come from the germline V gene. V was trimmed by 6 bases and J by 4 bases, leaving 19 bases between them. CDR3 sequence reads: CASRPGGGLIYEQYF. The DNA of the CDR3 is TGTGCCAGCAGGCCCGGCGGAGGCCTTATATACGAGCAGTACTTC.

The chain uses TRBV19 and TRBJ2-6; D is uncertain. Trimming shortened V by 7 bases and J by 1 base, and 2 bases separated the two germline ends. Germline V gene lookup returns CDR1 LNHDA and CDR2 SQIVND (reference sequence). The CDR3 has 12 amino acids. The CDR3 DNA reads as TGTGCCAGTACTTCTGGGGCCAACGTCCTGACTTTC. Its protein product is CASTSGANVLTF.

Here the CDR3 DNA reads TGCAGCGCCACTACAGGGGGGAGCTCCTACGAGCAGTACTTC. As protein: CSATTGGSSYEQYF. The chain is built from TRBV29-1 and TRBJ2-7; 8 bases align to TRBD1. This CDR3 region has 14 residues. The V gene end was trimmed by 7 bases and the J gene end by 0 bases; junction bases not matched to a gene: 8. Germline loops: CDR1 SQVTM, CDR2 ANQGSEA.

J is TRBJ1-2 and V is TRBV19; 10 bases match TRBD1. J was trimmed by 3 bases and V by 3 bases; bases with no gene match: 4. CDR3 size: 15 residues. Germline loops: CDR1 LNHDA, CDR2 SQIVND (reference sequence). The CDR3 DNA is TGTGCCAGTAGTATTCGGACAGGGGGGTACTATGGCTACACCTTC. It encodes CASSIRTGGYYGYTF.

The chain links TRBV6-5 to TRBJ2-1; possible D gene TRBD1, 6 bases. Trimming pared 10 bases from V and 1 base from J, leaving 14 bases between. This CDR3 has 14 amino acids. Germline V CDR1 and CDR2: MNHEY, SVGAGI. The CDR3 region has the DNA TGTGCCACGGTACGACAGGTTTCCTACAATGAGCAGTTCTTC. Translation: CATVRQVSYNEQFF.

In its sample, this clone was seen a few times. This chain uses TRBV4-1 with TRBJ2-1, with TRBD2 matching 10 bases. In germline, CDR1 is MGHRA, CDR2 YSYEKL. J was trimmed by 0 bases and V by 3 bases; bases with no gene match: 2. The CDR3 runs to 16 residues. The CDR3 coding sequence is TGCGCCAGCAGCCAGCGGACTAGCGGCTCCTACAATGAGCAGTTCTTC. Translated: CASSQRTSGSYNEQFF.

The chain has TRBV25-1 and TRBJ1-6, with D hard to call. Germline V gives CDR1 MGHDK, CDR2 SYGVNS. Trimming took off 1 base at V and 13 bases at J, with 14 bases between the two ends. This CDR3 spans 14 amino acids. As DNA, the CDR3 is TGTGCCAGCAGTGAATTTGTCAGCCAGCGGCCCCTCCACTTT. It codes for CASSEFVSQRPLHF.

This chain joins TRBV20-1 and TRBJ2-5, with D maybe TRBD2 (7 bases). Germline V CDR1 and CDR2: DFQATT, SNEGSKA (reference sequence). This CDR3 is 15 amino acids long. The V end was cut by 3 bases, the J end by 1 base, with 15 bases between. Here the CDR3 reads CSASQGGGSQETQYF. CDR3 bases: TGCAGTGCTAGTCAAGGGGGGGGGTCCCAAGAGACCCAGTACTTC.

The rearrangement joins TRBV6-2 or TRBV6-3 to TRBJ2-2; D not certain. From germline, CDR1 is MNHEY and CDR2 SVGEGT. The CDR3 has 15 amino acids. V shed 4 bases and J shed 1 base, with 10 bases lying between them. Here the CDR3 reads CASSLLQENTGELFF. CDR3 nucleotides: TGTGCCAGCAGTTTGCTCCAGGAGAACACCGGGGAGCTGTTTTTT.

J is TRBJ2-3 and V is TRBV6-6; TRBD2 matches at 15 bases. This CDR3 has 16 amino acids. The trim removed 5 bases at V and 4 bases at J, leaving 4 bases unmatched. Germline CDR1 is MNHNY and CDR2 is SVGAGI (reference sequence). CDR3 residues: CASSLGLAGGPDTQYF. The CDR3 DNA follows: TGTGCCAGCAGTCTGGGACTAGCGGGGGGACCAGATACGCAGTATTTT.

V is TRBV23-1 and J is TRBJ1-1; D uncertain. TRBV23-1 is given ORF status, its function remaining uncertain. V was cut by 7 bases and J by 7 bases, with 10 bases left in between. There are 11 residues in the CDR3. CDR3 bases: TGCGCCAGCACCCTGAGGGTTGAAGCTTTCTTT. Translated: CASTLRVEAFF.

The chain links TRBV3-1 (or the pseudogene TRBV3-2) to TRBJ1-1; D is undetermined. This CDR3 has 13 amino acids. The V end was cut by 4 bases, the J end by 5 bases, with 11 bases between. Germline CDR1 and CDR2: LGHDT and YNNKEL (reference sequence). The CDR3 reads CASSPRRVTEAFF. Here the CDR3 DNA reads TGTGCCAGCAGCCCTCGGAGGGTGACTGAAGCTTTCTTT.

The chain uses TRBV28 and TRBJ2-1, with D unclear. CDR3 length equals 13 residues. V was shortened by 5 bases and J by 12 bases, with 17 bases between the two germline ends. Germline-derived CDR1 and CDR2 are MDHEN and SYDVKM. The CDR3, as DNA: TGTGCCAGCAGTCCCACAGAGTGGCCTGGGCAGTTCTTC. Its translation is CASSPTEWPGQFF.

In this sample, this clone turned up once. This chain links TRBV19 with TRBJ1-1; TRBD1 agrees at 7 bases. The germline gives CDR1 LNHDA, CDR2 SQIVND (reference sequence). The V gene end was trimmed by 5 bases and the J gene end by 7 bases; junction bases not matched to a gene: 10. The CDR3 totals 14 residues. The CDR3 reads CASSHGTEGSEAFF. DNA for the CDR3: TGTGCCAGTAGTCACGGGACAGAGGGAAGTGAAGCTTTCTTT. The full variable domain, completed using reference TRBV19 and TRBJ1-1, is DGGITQSPKYLFRKEGQNVTLSCEQNLNHDAMYWYRQDPGQGLRLIYYSQIVNDFQKGDIAEGYSVSREKKESFPLTVTSAQKNPTAFYLCASSHGTEGSEAFFGQGTRLTVV.

The rearrangement joins TRBV27 to TRBJ1-4, with D possibly being TRBD1 (6 bases). The CDR3 is 15 amino acids. The germline V and J ends were trimmed by 2 bases and 5 bases, with 12 bases remaining between them. From germline, CDR1 is MNHEY and CDR2 SMNVEV (reference sequence). The CDR3 nucleotides read TGTGCCAGCAGTTTAACCCGGGACACAAATGAAAAACTGTTTTTT. Protein sequence: CASSLTRDTNEKLFF.

This clone was seen once. The rearrangement joins TRBV7-6 to TRBJ2-7; TRBD2 agrees at 8 bases. This CDR3 has 14 residues. Trimming at V came to 5 bases and at J to 5 bases, leaving 8 bases not matched to a gene. Germline values: CDR1 SGHVS, CDR2 FNYEAQ. CDR3 sequence: CASSRAGDQNEQYF. CDR3 bases: TGTGCCAGCAGCAGAGCGGGAGATCAAAACGAGCAGTACTTC.

The gene calls are TRBV19 and TRBJ2-1, with D tentatively TRBD2 (5 bases). This CDR3 contains 15 residues. Trimming left V 2 bases short and J 9 bases short, with 17 bases between. Germline V gene sequence: CDR1 LNHDA, CDR2 SQIVND (reference sequence). The DNA for the CDR3 is TGTGCCAGTAGTATAAAGCCTAGCAGTAAGAGTGAGCAGTTCTTC. As protein: CASSIKPSSKSEQFF.

The chain combines TRBV6-2 or TRBV6-3 with TRBJ2-2; perhaps TRBD2 as D (5 bases). Germline V gives CDR1 MNHEY, CDR2 SVGEGT. This CDR3 has 15 amino acids. Trimming left V 2 bases short and J 6 bases short, with 13 bases between. CDR3 sequence (DNA): TGTGCCAGCAGTTACCGGGCGGGTATCTCCGGGGAGCTGTTTTTT. Encoded protein: CASSYRAGISGELFF.

V and J are TRBV29-1 and TRBJ1-4; D remains ambiguous. The ends were cut back, 3 bases at V and 0 bases at J, with 8 bases in the middle. There are 14 residues in the CDR3. Germline-derived CDR1 and CDR2 are SQVTM and ANQGSEA. The CDR3 DNA follows: TGCAGCGTTGAGGAGCCCTCAACTAATGAAAAACTGTTTTTT. It yields the protein CSVEEPSTNEKLFF.

V is TRBV7-6 and J is TRBJ2-3, with TRBD2 identical over 7 bases. Germline V gene data show CDR1 as SGHVS and CDR2 as FNYEAQ. With V trimmed by 1 base and J by 2 bases, 6 bases remained unmatched. The CDR3 runs 16 residues. The CDR3 is CASSLEASGNTDTQYF. DNA for the CDR3: TGTGCCAGCAGCTTAGAGGCCAGCGGGAACACAGATACGCAGTATTTT.

The gene calls are TRBV6-2 or TRBV6-3 and TRBJ2-3; 8 nucleotides match TRBD1. Losses at the gene ends were 1 base for V and 1 base for J; bases not matched to a gene: 4. Per germline, CDR1 MNHEY and CDR2 SVGEGT. The CDR3 has 16 residues. The CDR3 here is CASSYLPGQGTDTQYF. CDR3 in DNA: TGTGCCAGCAGTTACTTACCGGGACAGGGCACAGATACGCAGTATTTT.

In nucleotides, the CDR3 is TGTGCCTGGAGTAAGACTACTGTTGGAGATACGCAGTATTTT. It is translated as CAWSKTTVGDTQYF. The V and J genes are TRBV30 and TRBJ2-3; D might be TRBD2 (5 bases). This CDR3 is 14 amino acids long. Per the germline V gene, CDR1 is GTSNPN and CDR2 is SVGIG (reference sequence). V lost 2 bases, J lost 5 bases, and 14 bases lay in between.

This clone was seen only a few times. CDR3 in amino acids: CASRGGRLDGYTF. CDR3 in DNA: TGTGCCAGCAGGGGAGGTCGTCTGGATGGCTACACCTTC. V and J are TRBV6-5 and TRBJ1-2; the D is unclear. Trimming pared 6 bases from V and 6 bases from J, leaving 14 bases between. This CDR3 region has 13 residues. Germline V CDR1 and CDR2: MNHEY, SVGAGI.

The chain has TRBV9 and TRBJ2-3; 7 bases are a match to TRBD1. This CDR3 has 15 residues. Germline-derived CDR1 and CDR2 are SGDLS and YYNGEE. The V segment lost 2 bases and the J segment 2 bases; nucleotides outside the gene matches: 5. The CDR3 bases are TGTGCCAGCAGCGTTACAGGGACAGACACAGATACGCAGTATTTT. Its protein product is CASSVTGTDTDTQYF. Combining the CDR3 with reference TRBV9 and TRBJ2-3 gives the whole variable domain DSGVTQTPKHLITATGQRVTLRCSPRSGDLSVYWYQQSLDQGLQFLIQYYNGEERAKGNILERFSAQQFPDLHSELNLSSLELGDSALYFCASSVTGTDTDTQYFGPGTRLTVL.

The V and J genes are TRBV24-1 and TRBJ2-1, with D unclear. The V and J ends lost 2 bases and 5 bases respectively, with 12 bases between them. The CDR3 is made up of 15 amino acids. CDR1 and CDR2 from the germline V gene are KGHDR and SFDVKD. The CDR3 DNA is TGTGCCACCAGTGATTCATGGCAGAACGACAATGAGCAGTTCTTC. As protein: CATSDSWQNDNEQFF.

This chain links TRBV28 with TRBJ1-5; 9 bases map to TRBD1. The CDR3 length is 14 residues. CDR1 MDHEN and CDR2 SYDVKM come from the germline V gene. The V and J ends lost 6 bases and 5 bases, in that order; junction bases with no gene match: 5. The CDR3 coding sequence is TGTGCCAGCAGCACAACAGGGGGCCATCAGCCCCAGCATTTT. Protein sequence: CASSTTGGHQPQHF.